In its sample, the clone carrying this T cell receptor beta chain was seen many times. The source of the sample is a study of T cells in Graves' hyperthyroidism and ophthalmopathy. RNA transcripts gave rise to amplified TCR beta CDR3 regions. HTBI primers were employed in a first-round RT-PCR of the TCR CDR3. From the multiplex PCR reads, TCRdb called clonotypes with MiXCR, one entry per CDR3 protein. The data show over 350,000 distinct CDR3 sequences, about 18% seen once. The CDR3 has 14 amino acids. Germline values: CDR1 MNHEY, CDR2 SVGEGT. Trimming cost V 6 bases and J 2 bases, with 11 bases left between them.

Source material: blood. The source of this sequence is a man between 18 and 35 years old with Graves' ophthalmopathy. The rearrangement uses TRBV6-2 or TRBV6-3 and TRBJ2-1; D is perhaps TRBD1 or TRBD2 (5 bases each). CDR3 nucleotides: TGTGCCAGCAGCCGGGACCCACCCTACAATGAGCAGTTCTTC. The encoded protein is CASSRDPPYNEQFF.